Presented here are 23 T cell receptor beta chains from one specimen sequenced in a study of cytomegalovirus exposure and HLA in healthy donors. The PCR ran on 60 Vbeta and 13 Jbeta primers. Sequenced by immunoSEQ multiplex PCR; TCRdb stores in-frame clones only, minus some. This sample has roughly 150,000 clones, with over 70% found just once. Sequences were obtained from PBMCs. These TCRs come from a man aged 50-59 years in good health and CMV-seropositive.

This clone appeared a single time. The chain recombines TRBV7-8 with TRBJ2-1; the D gene is possibly TRBD2 (6 bases). The CDR3 has 15 amino acids. V lost 5 bases to trimming and J lost 9 bases, with 20 bases between them. Germline lookup yields CDR1 SGHVS and CDR2 FQNEAQ. CDR3 amino acids: CASSPRREGIGEQFF. In DNA form, the CDR3 reads TGTGCCAGCAGCCCCCGGAGGGAAGGGATTGGTGAGCAGTTCTTC.

The chain is built from TRBV2 and TRBJ1-5; 7 bases agree with TRBD1. Germline CDR1 SNHLY, CDR2 FYNNEI. The CDR3 sequence is 15 residues long. V was pared by 4 bases and J by 4 bases, with 7 bases of the junction left unmatched. The CDR3 reads CASSVETGWNQPQHF. CDR3 in DNA: TGTGCCAGCAGTGTTGAGACAGGGTGGAATCAGCCCCAGCATTTT.

This clone occurred a few times. The chain combines TRBV7-2 with TRBJ1-1; 8 bases fit TRBD1. Germline values: CDR1 SGHTA, CDR2 FQGNSA. There are 17 residues in the CDR3. V shed 0 bases and J 5 bases; nucleotides not matched to a gene: 11. The DNA for the CDR3 is TGTGCCAGCAGCTTAGCGAGCCAGGGGGCTTGGGGAACTGAAGCTTTCTTT. Its protein product is CASSLASQGAWGTEAFF.

This chain uses TRBV5-6 with TRBJ2-1; tentatively, D is TRBD2 (5 bases). Per germline, CDR1 SGHDT and CDR2 YYEEEE. The CDR3 is made up of 13 amino acids. Trimming pared 2 bases from V and 9 bases from J, leaving 12 bases between. The CDR3 bases are TGTGCCAGCAGCTTTCAGCCCCGGGGTGAGCAGTTCTTC. This encodes CASSFQPRGEQFF.

This clone was picked up one time. This chain uses TRBV11-2 with TRBJ2-1; D possibly corresponds to TRBD1 (6 bases). Germline assignment: CDR1 SGHAT and CDR2 FQNNGV. The CDR3 consists of 15 residues. V was cut by 5 bases and J by 5 bases, with 16 bases left in between. CDR3 DNA: TGTGCCAGCAGCCTGCGGACCCAGGGGCACAATGAGCAGTTCTTC. This sequence encodes CASSLRTQGHNEQFF.

V and J are TRBV5-1 and TRBJ1-2; D remains unclear. Trimming cost V 0 bases and J 3 bases, with 9 bases left between them. Germline V lookup: CDR1 SGHRS, CDR2 YFSETQ. The CDR3 consists of 14 residues. CDR3 bases: TGCGCCAGCAGCTTGGAGGCAGGCCACTATGGCTACACCTTC. Translated: CASSLEAGHYGYTF. The full variable domain, with the rest looked up from reference TRBV5-1 and TRBJ1-2, is KAGVTQTPRYLIKTRGQQVTLSCSPISGHRSVSWYQQTPGQGLQFLFEYFSETQRNKGNFPGRFSGRQFSNSRSEMNVSTLELGDSALYLCASSLEAGHYGYTFGSGTRLTVV.

The J gene is TRBJ2-1, the V gene TRBV19; perhaps TRBD1 as D (6 bases). The CDR3 extends over 16 amino acids. Per the germline V gene, CDR1 is LNHDA and CDR2 is SQIVND (reference sequence). V was shortened by 5 bases and J by 0 bases, with 14 bases between the two germline ends. For the CDR3, the DNA is TGTGCCAGTAGTCCCAGACAGGCCCACTCCTACAATGAGCAGTTCTTC. Residues: CASSPRQAHSYNEQFF.

The rearrangement joins TRBV18 to TRBJ2-7; D not resolved. Trimming pared 6 bases from V and 1 base from J, leaving 13 bases between. The CDR3 has 14 amino acids. The germline gives CDR1 KGHSH, CDR2 LQKENI. The CDR3 nucleotides read TGTGCCAGCTCGTACCCCGCCGGGTCCTACGAGCAGTACTTC. Translated: CASSYPAGSYEQYF.

This clone was observed once. The chain employs TRBV5-8 and TRBJ1-4, with TRBD1 matching over 8 bases. This CDR3 spans 18 amino acids. J was trimmed by 0 bases and V by 4 bases; bases with no gene match: 11. Germline CDR1 reads SGHTS; CDR2 reads YDEGEE. The CDR3 region is CASSASKQGVPTNEKLFF. The CDR3 coding sequence is TGTGCCAGCAGCGCTTCTAAACAGGGGGTGCCAACTAATGAAAAACTGTTTTTT.

The rearrangement joins TRBV5-4 to TRBJ1-1, with D perhaps TRBD1 (6 bases). Trimming shortened V by 4 bases and J by 6 bases, and 22 bases separated the two germline ends. Germline V gene lookup returns CDR1 SGHNT and CDR2 YYREEE (reference sequence). The CDR3 spans 16 residues. The CDR3 reads CASSLGGGPSSSEAFF. DNA for the CDR3: TGTGCCAGCAGCCTGGGGGGGGGCCCCTCTTCGTCTGAAGCTTTCTTT.

This rearrangement joins TRBV10-3 to TRBJ2-4; D unresolved. CDR3 length: 13 amino acids. Germline V gene lookup returns CDR1 ENHRY and CDR2 SYGVKD. The germline V and J ends were trimmed by 4 bases and 2 bases, with 6 bases remaining between them. The CDR3 loop is CAISVSPKNIQYF. The DNA for the CDR3 is TGTGCCATCAGTGTCTCCCCCAAAAACATTCAGTACTTC.

This clone was recorded once. The chain has TRBV28 and TRBJ1-1; D call uncertain. Germline V CDR1 and CDR2: MDHEN, SYDVKM. The CDR3 runs 12 residues. V shed 5 bases and J shed 8 bases, with 12 bases lying between them. The CDR3 protein is CASSTQMVEAFF. DNA for the CDR3: TGTGCCAGCAGTACCCAGATGGTCGAAGCTTTCTTT.

The chain is built from TRBV28 and TRBJ2-7, with D uncertain. Trimming stripped 4 bases from V and 6 bases from J, with 7 bases between. Germline assignment: CDR1 MDHEN and CDR2 SYDVKM. The CDR3 is 11 amino acids. CDR3 sequence (DNA): TGTGCCAGCAGTTACCCAGGCGAGCAGTACTTC. Protein product: CASSYPGEQYF.

V is TRBV5-1 and J is TRBJ1-2; 10 bases are a match to TRBD1. This CDR3 is built from 14 residues. CDR1 and CDR2 from the germline V gene are SGHRS and YFSETQ. J lost 4 bases, V lost 6 bases, and 6 bases had no gene match. The CDR3 region has the DNA TGCGCCAGCACCCGGACAGGGGGAAGCTATGGCTACACCTTC. As protein: CASTRTGGSYGYTF.

This clone occurred once. The rearrangement links TRBV7-2 to TRBJ1-1; the match to TRBD1 covers 10 bases. Germline CDR1 SGHTA, CDR2 FQGNSA. This CDR3 spans 15 amino acids. Trimming removed 5 bases from V and 4 bases from J; junction bases left unmatched: 7. CDR3 amino acids: CASSRGGTGVTEAFF. The CDR3 DNA follows: TGTGCCAGCAGCCGGGGGGGGACAGGGGTCACTGAAGCTTTCTTT.

In this sample, this clone turned up once. Here the CDR3 DNA reads TGTGCCAGCAGCGCTCGAGGGGGTCGCAATCAGCCCCAGCATTTT. As protein: CASSARGGRNQPQHF. The chain has TRBV7-9 and TRBJ1-5, with a possible D match to TRBD1 (6 bases). This CDR3 has 15 amino acids. The V gene's germline CDR1 is SEHNR and CDR2 FQNEAQ (reference sequence). Trimming took 5 bases from V and 2 from J, leaving 13 bases between them.

This clone has more than one count but fewer than ten. This chain links TRBV7-9 with TRBJ2-7; TRBD2 aligns across 7 bases. The CDR3 runs to 15 residues. CDR1 is SEHNR, CDR2 FQNEAQ, per germline (reference sequence). The V and J ends lost 5 bases and 6 bases, in that order; junction bases with no gene match: 13. This CDR3 reads CASSPLSVSGGEQYF. CDR3 bases: TGTGCCAGCAGCCCCCTTTCCGTATCGGGAGGCGAGCAGTACTTC.

The chain is built from TRBV7-9 and TRBJ1-4; weak D call: TRBD1 (6 bases). There are 15 residues in the CDR3. Germline V CDR1 and CDR2: SEHNR, FQNEAQ (reference sequence). V gave up 3 bases and J gave up 4 bases, with 12 bases separating them. The CDR3 loop is CASSLQQGLNEKLFF. The CDR3 DNA is TGTGCCAGCAGCTTGCAACAGGGTCTTAATGAAAAACTGTTTTTT.

V is TRBV11-1 and J is TRBJ2-1, with 9 bases fitting TRBD2. CDR3 length: 15 amino acids. The germline V gene encodes CDR1 SGHAT and CDR2 FQDESV (reference sequence). After removal of 5 bases from V and 5 bases from J, the junction contained 7 bases not matched to a gene. In nucleotides, the CDR3 is TGTGCCAGCAGCCTTAGCGGGAGTTCCCACAATGAGCAGTTCTTC. Its protein product is CASSLSGSSHNEQFF.

This chain joins TRBV7-9 and TRBJ2-1; D ambiguous. The CDR3 is 15 amino acids. Per the germline V gene, CDR1 is SEHNR and CDR2 is FQNEAQ (reference sequence). Trimming took off 1 base at V and 4 bases at J, with 11 bases between the two ends. The CDR3 spells CASSLDKTPYNEQFF. For the CDR3, the DNA is TGTGCCAGCAGCTTAGACAAGACTCCTTACAATGAGCAGTTCTTC. Full variable domain (outside the CDR3, taken from reference TRBV7-9 and TRBJ2-1): DTGVSQNPRHKITKRGQNVTFRCDPISEHNRLYWYRQTLGQGPEFLTYFQNEAQLEKSRLLSDRFSAERPKGSFSTLEIQRTEQGDSAMYLCASSLDKTPYNEQFFGPGTRLTVL.

J is TRBJ2-3 and V is TRBV5-1, with 7 bases fitting TRBD2. Germline lookup yields CDR1 SGHRS and CDR2 YFSETQ. The CDR3 contains 14 residues. The V gene end was trimmed by 2 bases and the J gene end by 3 bases; junction bases not matched to a gene: 3. CDR3 residues: CASSFQGGTDTQYF. CDR3 sequence (DNA): TGCGCCAGCAGCTTTCAGGGAGGGACAGATACGCAGTATTTT.

CDR3 nucleotide sequence: TGTGCCAGCAGCTTGCGCGATAACTATGGCTACACCTTC. Amino acid sequence: CASSLRDNYGYTF. The genes are TRBV5-6 and TRBJ1-2; D uncertain. Germline values: CDR1 SGHDT, CDR2 YYEEEE. Trimming removed 1 base at V and 1 base at J, with 5 bases between. This CDR3 has 13 amino acids.

In this sample, this clone turned up once. The chain employs TRBV23-1 and TRBJ1-5; D remains unclear. TRBV23-1 is treated as an ORF (open reading frame) with a function not yet certain. The V gene lost 0 bases and the J gene lost 0 bases, with 9 bases spanning the gap. This CDR3 comprises 16 residues. Here the CDR3 DNA reads TGCGCCAGCAGTCAATCTCGGGGAAATAGCAATCAGCCCCAGCATTTT. It translates to CASSQSRGNSNQPQHF.